This T cell receptor (beta chain) comes out of a study of OX40 agonist ivuxolimab in advanced cancers. Study at large: Patients were dosed with the agonistic anti-OX40 (CD134) antibody ivuxolimab. Administration of intravenous ivuxolimab to patients occurred every 2 weeks at 0.01 to 10 mg/kg.

V was cut by 10 bases and J by 8 bases, with 18 bases left in between. CDR3 size: 14 residues. Germline V gives CDR1 MNHNS, CDR2 SASEGT. The sampling schedule covered blood at baseline, cycle 4 day 1, and cycle 7 day 1. TCRdb keeps only in-frame clones here, not all; method: immunoSEQ multiplex PCR. The sample lists some 64,000 clones, around 90% occurring once. Sequences were derived from CD4+ or CD8+ T cells sorted from blood, sampled in a trial of the OX40 agonist ivuxolimab. This TCR was sampled from an adult with an advanced solid tumor such as melanoma, head and neck, liver or kidney cancer. The chain is built from TRBV6-1 and TRBJ1-6; a possible D gene is TRBD1 (6 bases). The CDR3: CATSHGTLDSPLHF. The CDR3 DNA reads TGTGCCACCTCCCATGGGACATTGGATTCACCCCTCCACTTT.